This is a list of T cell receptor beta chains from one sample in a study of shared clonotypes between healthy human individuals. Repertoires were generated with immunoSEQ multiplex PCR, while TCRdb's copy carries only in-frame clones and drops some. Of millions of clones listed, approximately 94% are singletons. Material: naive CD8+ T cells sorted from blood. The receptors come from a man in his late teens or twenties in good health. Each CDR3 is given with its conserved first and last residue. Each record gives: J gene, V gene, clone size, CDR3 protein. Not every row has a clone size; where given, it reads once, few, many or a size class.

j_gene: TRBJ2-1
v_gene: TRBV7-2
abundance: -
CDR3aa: CASLSGNEQFF

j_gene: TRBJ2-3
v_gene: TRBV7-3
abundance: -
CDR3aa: CASSLYRTDTQYF

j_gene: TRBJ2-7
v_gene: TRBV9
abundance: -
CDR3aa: CASSVDVAWAEQYF

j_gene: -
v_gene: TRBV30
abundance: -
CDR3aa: CAWGQGASGANVLTF

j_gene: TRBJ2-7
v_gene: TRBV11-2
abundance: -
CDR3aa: CASSIGTSGRYEQYF

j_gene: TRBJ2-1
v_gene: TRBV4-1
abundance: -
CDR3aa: CASSQERAAGRNNEQFF

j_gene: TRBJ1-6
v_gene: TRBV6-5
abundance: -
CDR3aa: CASSYGQNNSPLHF

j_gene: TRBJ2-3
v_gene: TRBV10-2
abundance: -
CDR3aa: CASSLGVSTDTQYF

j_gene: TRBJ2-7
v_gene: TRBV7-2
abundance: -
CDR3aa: CASSPRTSGSNEQYF

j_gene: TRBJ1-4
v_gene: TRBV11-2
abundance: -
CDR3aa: CASSLSAGGPLMSDEKLFF

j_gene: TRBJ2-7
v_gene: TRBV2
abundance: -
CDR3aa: CAMWTGGTYEQYF

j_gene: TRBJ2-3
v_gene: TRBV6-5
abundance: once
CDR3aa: CASSYREGTDTQYF

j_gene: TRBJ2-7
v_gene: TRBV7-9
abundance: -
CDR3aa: CASSLWVGQSSYEQYF

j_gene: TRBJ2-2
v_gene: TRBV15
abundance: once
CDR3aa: CATSREPGQGDTGELFF

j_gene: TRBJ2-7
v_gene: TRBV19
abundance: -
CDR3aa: CASSIVRGNYEQYF

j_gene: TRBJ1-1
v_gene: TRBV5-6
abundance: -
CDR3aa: CASSPMGEYMNTEAFF

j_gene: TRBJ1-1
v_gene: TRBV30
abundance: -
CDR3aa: CAWAPGVDTEAFF

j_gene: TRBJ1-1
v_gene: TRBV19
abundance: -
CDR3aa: CASSPAGGLGAFF